This entry lists 5 T cell receptor beta chains sequenced from one sample in a study of blood T cell repertoires in COVID-19. Sequenced by immunoSEQ multiplex PCR; TCRdb stores in-frame clones only, minus some. The sample includes 140,000 or so clones, about 80% seen only once; the top ten take over 15%. The specimen was peripheral blood. The source is a man aged 50-60 years with acute or convalescent COVID-19.

The chain couples TRBV27 to TRBJ1-2; D perhaps matches TRBD1 (5 bases). The CDR3 extends over 11 amino acids. The germline gives CDR1 MNHEY, CDR2 SMNVEV (reference sequence). Trimming took off 10 bases at V and 6 bases at J, with 12 bases between the two ends. This CDR3 reads CAIRGGHGYTF. The CDR3 DNA follows: TGTGCCATAAGGGGTGGTCATGGCTACACCTTC.

This rearrangement joins TRBV2 to TRBJ1-1, with 10 bases identical to TRBD1. The junction had 2 bases not matched to a gene; V was cut back by 6 bases and J by 10 bases. The CDR3 spans 11 residues. Looked up from germline, CDR1 is SNHLY and CDR2 is FYNNEI. In DNA form, the CDR3 reads TGTGCCAGCAGGAGGGACAGGGGAGCTTTCTTT. Its protein is CASRRDRGAFF.

V and J are TRBV4-2 and TRBJ1-6; the match to TRBD1 covers 9 bases. Trimming cost V 0 bases and J 9 bases; bases outside gene matches: 3. Germline V gene sequence: CDR1 LGHNA, CDR2 YNFKEQ. The CDR3 totals 15 residues. The CDR3 loop is CASSQETGGSSPLHF. The CDR3 nucleotides are TGTGCCAGCAGCCAAGAGACAGGGGGAAGTTCACCCCTCCACTTT.

The V gene is TRBV5-1, the J gene TRBJ1-1; D is uncertain. Trimming removed 0 bases at V and 0 bases at J, with 9 bases between. The CDR3 covers 15 residues. Germline CDR1 reads SGHRS; CDR2 reads YFSETQ. The DNA for the CDR3 is TGCGCCAGCAGCTTGGATCCAGATTTGAACACTGAAGCTTTCTTT. Its translation: CASSLDPDLNTEAFF.

The genes are TRBV2 and TRBJ1-5, with 7 bases that match TRBD1. The CDR3 has 14 residues. CDR1 and CDR2 (germline): SNHLY, FYNNEI. V trimming: 4 bases; J trimming: 3 bases; junction bases outside the gene matches: 3. As DNA, the CDR3 is TGTGCCAGCAGTGGGGACAGCCCCAATCAGCCCCAGCATTTT. Its protein product is CASSGDSPNQPQHF.